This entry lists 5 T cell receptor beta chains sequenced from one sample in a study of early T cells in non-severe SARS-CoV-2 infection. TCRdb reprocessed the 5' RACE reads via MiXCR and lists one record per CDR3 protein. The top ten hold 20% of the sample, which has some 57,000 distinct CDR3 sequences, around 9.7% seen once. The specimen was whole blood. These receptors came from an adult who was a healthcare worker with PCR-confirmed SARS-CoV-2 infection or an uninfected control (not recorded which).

CDR3 region: CASRRQSYGYTF. DNA of the CDR3: TGCGCCAGCAGGCGACAATCGTATGGCTACACCTTC. The chain has TRBV23-1 and TRBJ1-2; no reliable D call. TRBV23-1 is placed among ORFs of uncertain function. Trimming left V 6 bases short and J 5 bases short, with 10 bases between. The length of the CDR3 is 12 residues.

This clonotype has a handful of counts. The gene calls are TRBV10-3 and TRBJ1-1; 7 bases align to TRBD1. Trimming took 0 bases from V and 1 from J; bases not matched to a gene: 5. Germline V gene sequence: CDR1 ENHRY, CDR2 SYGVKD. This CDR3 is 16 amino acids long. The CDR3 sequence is CAISESTGRENTEAFF. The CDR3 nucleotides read TGTGCCATCAGTGAGTCGACAGGGAGGGAGAACACTGAAGCTTTCTTT.

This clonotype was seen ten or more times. CDR3 region: CAWSVTPGGGKTQYF. As DNA, the CDR3 is TGTGCCTGGAGTGTGACTCCTGGGGGTGGGAAGACCCAGTACTTC. J is TRBJ2-5 and V is TRBV30; D assignment may be TRBD1 or TRBD2 (5 bases each). With 0 bases removed from V and 6 bases from J, the gap between germline ends came to 17 bases. Germline CDR1 is GTSNPN and CDR2 is SVGIG (reference sequence). CDR3 size: 15 residues.

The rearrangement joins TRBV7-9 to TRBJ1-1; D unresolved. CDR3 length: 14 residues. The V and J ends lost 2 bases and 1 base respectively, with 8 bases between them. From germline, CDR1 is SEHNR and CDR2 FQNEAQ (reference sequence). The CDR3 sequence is CASSLSLGNTEAFF. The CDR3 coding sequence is TGTGCCAGCAGCTTAAGTCTCGGGAACACTGAAGCTTTCTTT.

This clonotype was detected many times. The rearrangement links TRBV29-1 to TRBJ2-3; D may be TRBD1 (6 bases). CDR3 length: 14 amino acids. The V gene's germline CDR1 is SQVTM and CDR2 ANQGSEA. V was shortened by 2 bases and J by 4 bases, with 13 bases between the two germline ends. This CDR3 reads CSVEWGQGPDTQYF. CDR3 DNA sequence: TGCAGCGTTGAATGGGGGCAGGGCCCAGATACGCAGTATTTT.